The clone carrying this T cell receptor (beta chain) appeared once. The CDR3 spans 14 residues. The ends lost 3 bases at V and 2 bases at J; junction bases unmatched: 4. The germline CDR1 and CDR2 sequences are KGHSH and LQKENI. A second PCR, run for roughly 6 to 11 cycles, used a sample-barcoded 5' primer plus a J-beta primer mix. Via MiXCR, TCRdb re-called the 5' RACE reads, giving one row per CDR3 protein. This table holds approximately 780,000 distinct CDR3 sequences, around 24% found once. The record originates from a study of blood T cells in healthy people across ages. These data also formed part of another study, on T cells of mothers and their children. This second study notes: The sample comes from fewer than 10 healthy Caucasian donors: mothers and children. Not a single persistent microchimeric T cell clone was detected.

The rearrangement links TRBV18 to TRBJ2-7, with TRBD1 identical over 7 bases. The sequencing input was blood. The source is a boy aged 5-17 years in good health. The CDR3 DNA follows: TGTGCCAGCTCACCGGGACAGCTTACCTACGAGCAGTACTTC. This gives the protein CASSPGQLTYEQYF.